This T cell receptor beta chain was profiled in a study of cytomegalovirus exposure and HLA in healthy donors. General observations from the study: Trimming of TCR beta V- and J-genes showed a link, identified in a later analysis, to a missense DCLRE1C variant. Being productive about 87% or about 30% of the time was typical of most TCR beta V segments in an earlier analysis. Donors were assumed by presence/absence analyses to have roughly uniform sequencing depth.

Comments on this clone: Antigen specificity is unknown.

V was clipped by 0 bases and J by 4 bases; unmatched bases: 0. The CDR3 loop spans 15 amino acids. Germline assignment: CDR1 SGHNT and CDR2 YYREEE (reference sequence). The primer mix had 60 Vbeta and 13 Jbeta primers. This table comes from immunoSEQ multiplex PCR, and its TCRdb copy is limited to in-frame clones, with some not included. The sample totals 130,000 or so clones. Healthy bone marrow donors made up the cohort. The source of this sequence is a woman aged 35 to 49 in good health and CMV-seropositive. Sequencing used PBMCs. The chain is built from TRBV5-4 and TRBJ2-1, with 11 bases fitting TRBD2. In DNA, the CDR3 is TGTGCCAGCAGCTTGGGACTAGCGGGGTACAATGAGCAGTTCTTC. Amino acids: CASSLGLAGYNEQFF.